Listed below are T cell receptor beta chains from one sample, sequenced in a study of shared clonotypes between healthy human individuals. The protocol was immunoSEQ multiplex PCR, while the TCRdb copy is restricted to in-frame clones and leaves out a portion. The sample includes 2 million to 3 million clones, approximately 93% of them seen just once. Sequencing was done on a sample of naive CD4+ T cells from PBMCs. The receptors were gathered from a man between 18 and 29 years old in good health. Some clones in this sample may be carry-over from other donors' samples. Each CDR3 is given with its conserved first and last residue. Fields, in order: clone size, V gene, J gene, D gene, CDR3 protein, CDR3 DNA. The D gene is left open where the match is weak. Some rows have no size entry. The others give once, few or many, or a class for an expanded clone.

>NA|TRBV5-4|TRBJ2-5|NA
CASSLAGGRGGQETQYF
TGTGCCAGCAGCTTGGCCGGGGGGCGGGGAGGGCAAGAGACCCAGTACTTC
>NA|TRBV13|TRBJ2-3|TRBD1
CASSSGQGTDTQYF
TGTGCCAGCAGCTCAGGACAGGGAACAGATACGCAGTATTTT
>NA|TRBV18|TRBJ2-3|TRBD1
CASSPTGVGTDTQYF
TGTGCCAGCTCACCCACAGGGGTTGGCACAGATACGCAGTATTTT
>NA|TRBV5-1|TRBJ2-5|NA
CASSLGIVHIQETQYF
TGCGCCAGCAGCTTGGGTATCGTCCACATACAAGAGACCCAGTACTTC
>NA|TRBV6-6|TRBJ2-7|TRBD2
CASKVWREVSYEQYF
TGTGCCAGCAAGGTCTGGCGGGAGGTATCCTACGAGCAGTACTTC
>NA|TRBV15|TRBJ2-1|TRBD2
CATSRPGLALLSSYNEQFF
TGTGCCACCAGCAGACCGGGACTAGCGCTGCTGAGCTCCTACAATGAGCAGTTCTTC
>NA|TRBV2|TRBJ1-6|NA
CASRGDSPLHF
TGTGCCAGCAGGGGCGATTCACCCCTCCACTTT
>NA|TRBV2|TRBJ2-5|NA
CASSPTGLETQYF
TGTGCCAGCAGTCCCACAGGGTTGGAGACCCAGTACTTC
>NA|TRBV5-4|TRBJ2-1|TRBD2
CASSFGLAGVNEQFF
TGTGCCAGCAGCTTCGGGCTAGCGGGAGTTAATGAGCAGTTCTTC
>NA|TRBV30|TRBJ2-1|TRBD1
CAWSPDRGSEQFF
TGTGCCTGGAGTCCGGACAGGGGATCCGAGCAGTTCTTC
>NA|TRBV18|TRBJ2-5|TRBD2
CASSRSGSHNRETQYF
TGTGCCAGCTCACGGAGCGGGAGCCACAATCGAGAGACCCAGTACTTC
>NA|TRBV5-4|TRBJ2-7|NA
CASSSWTEPYEQYF
TGTGCCAGCAGCTCTTGGACAGAGCCCTACGAGCAGTACTTC
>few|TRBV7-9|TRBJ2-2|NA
CASSLPGELFF
TGTGCCAGCAGCTTACCCGGGGAGCTGTTTTTT
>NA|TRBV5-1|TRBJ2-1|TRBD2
CASSLRLAGGNEQFF
TGCGCCAGCAGCTTACGACTAGCGGGTGGGAATGAGCAGTTCTTC
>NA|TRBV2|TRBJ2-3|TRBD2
CASSEGTSGRAQRSGRTDTQYF
TGTGCCAGCAGTGAAGGGACTAGCGGGAGGGCGCAACGTTCGGGAAGGACAGATACGCAGTATTTT
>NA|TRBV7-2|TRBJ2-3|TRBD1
CASSLANIRTGEQYF
TGTGCCAGCAGCTTAGCGAACATCCGCACAGGGGAGCAGTATTTT
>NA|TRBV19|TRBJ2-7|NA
CASSKVNYPPNEQYF
TGTGCCAGTAGTAAAGTGAATTACCCTCCTAACGAGCAGTACTTC
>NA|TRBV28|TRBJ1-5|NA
CATHLRGGYTNQPQHF
TGTGCCACTCACCTTAGGGGGGGCTATACTAATCAGCCCCAGCATTTT
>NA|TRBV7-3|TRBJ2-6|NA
CASSLDVNRAGSGANVLTF
TGTGCCAGCAGCTTAGACGTAAACAGGGCGGGCTCTGGGGCCAACGTCCTGACTTTC
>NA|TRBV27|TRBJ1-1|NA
CASSLSAGYVTEAFF
TGTGCCAGCAGTTTATCCGCGGGCTATGTCACTGAAGCTTTCTTT
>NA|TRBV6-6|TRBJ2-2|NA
CASSGSGGELFF
TGTGCCAGCAGTGGGTCCGGTGGGGAGCTGTTTTTT
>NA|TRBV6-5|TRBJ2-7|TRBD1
CASSYSHRQGPYEQYF
TGTGCCAGCAGTTACTCGCATCGACAGGGCCCCTACGAGCAGTACTTC
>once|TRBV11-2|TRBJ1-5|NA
CASSLALHSNQPQHF
TGTGCCAGCAGCTTAGCCCTTCATAGCAATCAGCCCCAGCATTTT
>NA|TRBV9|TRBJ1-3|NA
CASSVVPGPYSGNTIYF
TGTGCCAGCAGCGTAGTTCCAGGACCTTACTCTGGAAACACCATATATTTT
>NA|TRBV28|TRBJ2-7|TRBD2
CASSLGGYEQYF
TGTGCCAGCAGTTTGGGAGGGTACGAGCAGTACTTC
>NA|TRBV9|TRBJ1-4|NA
CASSVDVGDEKLFF
TGTGCCAGCAGCGTAGACGTAGGGGACGAAAAACTGTTTTTT
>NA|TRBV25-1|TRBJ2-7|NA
CASSEYGGTYEQYF
TGTGCCAGCAGTGAATACGGGGGAACCTACGAGCAGTACTTC
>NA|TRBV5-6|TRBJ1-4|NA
CASSLSPIGEKLFF
TGTGCCAGCAGCTTGTCTCCAATCGGTGAAAAACTGTTTTTT
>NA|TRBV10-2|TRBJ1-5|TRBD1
CASSEQGAEQPQHF
TGCGCCAGCAGCGAACAGGGGGCGGAACAGCCCCAGCATTTT
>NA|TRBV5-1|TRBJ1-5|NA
CASSPGPVSNQPQHF
TGCGCCAGCAGCCCCGGGCCCGTGAGCAATCAGCCCCAGCATTTT
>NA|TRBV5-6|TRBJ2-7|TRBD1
CASSRQGKGNEQYF
TGTGCCAGCAGCCGACAGGGTAAGGGCAACGAGCAGTACTTC
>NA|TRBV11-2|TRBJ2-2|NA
CASSPSGSGTGELFF
TGTGCCAGCAGCCCTTCCGGGAGCGGCACCGGGGAGCTGTTTTTT
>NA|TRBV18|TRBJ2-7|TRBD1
CASSPTTGGSYEQYF
TGTGCCAGCTCACCGACGACAGGGGGCTCCTACGAGCAGTACTTC
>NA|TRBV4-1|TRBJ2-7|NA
CASSRDTRFYEQYF
TGCGCCAGCAGCCGAGACACTAGATTCTACGAGCAGTACTTC
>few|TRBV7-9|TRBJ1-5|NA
CASSVQGSNQPQHF
TGTGCCAGCAGCGTACAGGGTAGCAATCAGCCCCAGCATTTT
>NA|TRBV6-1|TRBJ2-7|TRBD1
CASRFSGTGGSEQYF
TGTGCCAGCAGGTTCTCCGGGACAGGGGGCTCCGAGCAGTACTTC
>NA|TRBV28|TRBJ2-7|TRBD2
CASSLQGGTVSYEQYF
TGTGCCAGCAGTTTACAGGGAGGGACGGTATCCTACGAGCAGTACTTC
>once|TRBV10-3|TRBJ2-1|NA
CAISNTGTRANEQFF
TGTGCCATCAGTAACACCGGGACCCGGGCCAATGAGCAGTTCTTC